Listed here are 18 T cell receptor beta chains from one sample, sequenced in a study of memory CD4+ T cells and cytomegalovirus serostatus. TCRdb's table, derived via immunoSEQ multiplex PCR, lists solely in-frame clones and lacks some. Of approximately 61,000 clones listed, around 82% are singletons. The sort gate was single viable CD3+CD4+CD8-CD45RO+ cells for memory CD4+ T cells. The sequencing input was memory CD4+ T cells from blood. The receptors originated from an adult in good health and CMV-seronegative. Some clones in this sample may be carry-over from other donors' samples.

CDR3 DNA: TGTGCCAGCAGCCCCCGGGGAAACACTGAAGCTTTCTTT. It codes for CASSPRGNTEAFF. The rearrangement joins TRBV9 to TRBJ1-1, with D unclear. The CDR3 sequence is 13 residues long. Looked up from germline, CDR1 is SGDLS and CDR2 is YYNGEE. V was pared by 4 bases and J by 2 bases, with 9 bases between.

CDR3 nucleotides: TGCGCCAGCAGCCAAGATGGGGGAAACGACGAGCAGTACTTC. It yields the protein CASSQDGGNDEQYF. The J gene is TRBJ2-7, the V gene TRBV4-3, with D possibly called TRBD1 or TRBD2 (5 bases each). CDR1 is LGHNA and CDR2 is YSLEER in the germline V gene. The CDR3 is 14 amino acids. The V and J ends lost 0 bases and 5 bases respectively, with 11 bases between them.

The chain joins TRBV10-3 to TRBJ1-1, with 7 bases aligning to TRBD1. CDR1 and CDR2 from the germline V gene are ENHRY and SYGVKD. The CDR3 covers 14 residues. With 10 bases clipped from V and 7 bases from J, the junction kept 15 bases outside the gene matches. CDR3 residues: CATGSGGSYGEAFF. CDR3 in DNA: TGTGCCACCGGGTCAGGGGGATCTTATGGTGAAGCTTTCTTT.

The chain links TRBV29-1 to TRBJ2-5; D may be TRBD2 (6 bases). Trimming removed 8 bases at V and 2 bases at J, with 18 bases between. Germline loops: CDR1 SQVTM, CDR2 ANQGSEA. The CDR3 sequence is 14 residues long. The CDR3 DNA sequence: TGCAGCCTTAAGGCGAGCGGGTCACAAGAGACCCAGTACTTC. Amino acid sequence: CSLKASGSQETQYF.

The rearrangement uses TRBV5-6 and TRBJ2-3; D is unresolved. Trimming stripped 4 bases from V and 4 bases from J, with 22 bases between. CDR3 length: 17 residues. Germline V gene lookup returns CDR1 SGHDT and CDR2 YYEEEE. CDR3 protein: CASSPPRLIHVSDTQYF. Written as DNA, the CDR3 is TGTGCCAGCAGCCCCCCCCGCCTCATACACGTTTCAGATACGCAGTATTTT.

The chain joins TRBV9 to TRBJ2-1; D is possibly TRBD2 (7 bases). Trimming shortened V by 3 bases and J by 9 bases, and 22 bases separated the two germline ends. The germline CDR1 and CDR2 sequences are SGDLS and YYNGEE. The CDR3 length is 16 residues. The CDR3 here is CASSAWGGGRAGEQFF. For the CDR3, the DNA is TGTGCCAGCAGCGCGTGGGGGGGCGGGAGAGCGGGTGAGCAGTTCTTC.

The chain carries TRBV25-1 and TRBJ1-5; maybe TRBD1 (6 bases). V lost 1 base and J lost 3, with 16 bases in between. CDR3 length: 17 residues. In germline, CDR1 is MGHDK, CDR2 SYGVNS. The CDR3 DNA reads TGTGCCAGCAGTGAATGGGTCGGCAGGGGCTACAATCAGCCCCAGCATTTT. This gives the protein CASSEWVGRGYNQPQHF.

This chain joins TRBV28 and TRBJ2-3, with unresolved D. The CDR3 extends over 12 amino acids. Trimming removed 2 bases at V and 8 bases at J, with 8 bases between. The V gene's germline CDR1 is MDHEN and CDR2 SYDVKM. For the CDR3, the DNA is TGTGCCAGCAGTTTAAACTTCGGTACGCAGTATTTT. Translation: CASSLNFGTQYF.

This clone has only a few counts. CDR3 nucleotides: TGTGCCAGCAGCACTGCAACTAATGAAAAACTGTTTTTT. Protein sequence: CASSTATNEKLFF. The chain uses TRBV28 and TRBJ1-4; D not certain. Germline-derived CDR1 and CDR2 are MDHEN and SYDVKM. The CDR3 has 13 residues. V lost 6 bases and J lost 0, with 5 bases in between. The full variable domain, rest sourced from reference TRBV28 and TRBJ1-4, is DVKVTQSSRYLVKRTGEKVFLECVQDMDHENMFWYRQDPGLGLRLIYFSYDVKMKEKGDIPEGYSVSREKKERFSLILESASTNQTSMYLCASSTATNEKLFFGSGTQLSVL.

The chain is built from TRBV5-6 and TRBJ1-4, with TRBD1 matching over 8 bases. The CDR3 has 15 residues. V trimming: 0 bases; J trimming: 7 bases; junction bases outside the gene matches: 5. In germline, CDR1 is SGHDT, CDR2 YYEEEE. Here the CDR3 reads CASSLGQGAGEKLFF. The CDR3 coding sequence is TGTGCCAGCAGCTTGGGGCAGGGGGCAGGTGAAAAACTGTTTTTT.

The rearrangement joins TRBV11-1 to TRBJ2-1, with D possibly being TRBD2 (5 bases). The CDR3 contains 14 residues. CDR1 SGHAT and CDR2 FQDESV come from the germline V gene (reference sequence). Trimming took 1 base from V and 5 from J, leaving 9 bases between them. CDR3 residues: CASSLESGNNEQFF. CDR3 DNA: TGTGCCAGCAGCTTAGAATCGGGGAACAATGAGCAGTTCTTC.

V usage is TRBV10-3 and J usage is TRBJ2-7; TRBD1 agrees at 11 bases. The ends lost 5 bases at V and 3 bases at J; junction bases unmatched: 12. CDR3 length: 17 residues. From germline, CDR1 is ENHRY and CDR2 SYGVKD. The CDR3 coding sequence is TGTGCCATCAGTCCTAGAGAACCGGGACAGGGGGACTACGAGCAGTACTTC. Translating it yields CAISPREPGQGDYEQYF.

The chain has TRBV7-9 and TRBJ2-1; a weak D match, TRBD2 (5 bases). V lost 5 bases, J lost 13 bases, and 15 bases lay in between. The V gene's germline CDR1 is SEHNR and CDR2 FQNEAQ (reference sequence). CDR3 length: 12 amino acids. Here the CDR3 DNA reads TGTGCCAGCAGCCGTGAGTTTGAGGGTCAGTTCTTC. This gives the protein CASSREFEGQFF.

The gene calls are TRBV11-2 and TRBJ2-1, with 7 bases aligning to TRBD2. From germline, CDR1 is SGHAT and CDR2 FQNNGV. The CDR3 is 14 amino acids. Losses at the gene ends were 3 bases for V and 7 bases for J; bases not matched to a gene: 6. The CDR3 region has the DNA TGTGCCAGCAGCTTTAGGGAGGGCGGGAATGAGCAGTTCTTC. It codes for CASSFREGGNEQFF.

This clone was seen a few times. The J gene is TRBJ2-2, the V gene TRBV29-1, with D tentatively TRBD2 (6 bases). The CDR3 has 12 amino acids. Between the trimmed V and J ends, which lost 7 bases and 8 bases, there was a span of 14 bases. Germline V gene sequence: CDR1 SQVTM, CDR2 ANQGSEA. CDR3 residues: CSAYRGWGELFF. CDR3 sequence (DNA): TGCAGCGCGTACCGGGGGTGGGGGGAGCTGTTTTTT.

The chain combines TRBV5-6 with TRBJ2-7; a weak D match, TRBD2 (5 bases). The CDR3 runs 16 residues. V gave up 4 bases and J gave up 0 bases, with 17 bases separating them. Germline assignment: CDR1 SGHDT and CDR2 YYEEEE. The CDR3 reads CASSGLGTGSSYEQYF. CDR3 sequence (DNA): TGTGCCAGCAGCGGGTTGGGCACGGGAAGCTCCTACGAGCAGTACTTC.

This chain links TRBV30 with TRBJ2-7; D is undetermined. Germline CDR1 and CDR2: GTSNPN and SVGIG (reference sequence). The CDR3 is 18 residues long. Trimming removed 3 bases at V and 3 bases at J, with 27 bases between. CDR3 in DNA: TGTGCCTGGAGGGGAACCTGGGAAGGTCGAGGTCCGCGCTACGAGCAGTACTTC. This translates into CAWRGTWEGRGPRYEQYF.

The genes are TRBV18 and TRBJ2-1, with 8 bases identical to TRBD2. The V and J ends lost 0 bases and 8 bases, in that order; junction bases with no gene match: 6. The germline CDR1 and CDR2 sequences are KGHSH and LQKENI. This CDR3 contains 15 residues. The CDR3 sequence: CASSPPGGRGDEQFF. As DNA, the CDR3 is TGTGCCAGCTCACCACCTGGCGGGCGGGGGGATGAGCAGTTCTTC.